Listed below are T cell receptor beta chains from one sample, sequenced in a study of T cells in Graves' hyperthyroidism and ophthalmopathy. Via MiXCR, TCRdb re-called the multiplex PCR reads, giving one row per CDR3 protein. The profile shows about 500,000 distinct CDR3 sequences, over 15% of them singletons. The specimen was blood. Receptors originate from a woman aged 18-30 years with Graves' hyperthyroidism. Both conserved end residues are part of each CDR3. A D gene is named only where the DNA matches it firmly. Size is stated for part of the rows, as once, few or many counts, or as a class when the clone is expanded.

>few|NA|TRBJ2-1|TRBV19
CASSIRQGSLPEQFF
TGTGCCAGTAGTATAAGGCAGGGCTCCCTACCTGAGCAGTTCTTC
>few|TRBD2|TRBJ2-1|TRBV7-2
CASSQGLAGEGEQFF
TGTGCCAGCAGCCAGGGACTAGCGGGAGAGGGTGAGCAGTTCTTC
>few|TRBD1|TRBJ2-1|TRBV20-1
CSASRQGKGNEQFF
TGCAGTGCTAGCCGACAGGGGAAGGGCAATGAGCAGTTCTTC
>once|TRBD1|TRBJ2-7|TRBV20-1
CSAGTPLWDRVSYEQYF
TGCAGTGCTGGTACTCCGTTGTGGGACAGGGTTTCCTACGAGCAGTACTTC
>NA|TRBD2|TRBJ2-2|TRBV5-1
CASSGTSGGANTGELFF
TGCGCCAGCAGCGGAACTAGCGGGGGGGCGAACACCGGGGAGCTGTTTTTT
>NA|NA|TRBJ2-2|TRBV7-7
CASSPRPTGELFF
TGTGCTAGCAGCCCGAGACCGACCGGGGAGCTGTTTTTT
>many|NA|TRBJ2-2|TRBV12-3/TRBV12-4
CASSEGGNTGELFF
TGTGCCAGCAGCGAGGGGGGGAACACCGGGGAGCTGTTTTTT
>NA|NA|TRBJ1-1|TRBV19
CASTLGGGPLIFF
TGTGCCAGTACCTTAGGGGGTGGGCCACTCATTTTCTTT
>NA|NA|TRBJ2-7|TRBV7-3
CASSPYEQGGKQYF
TGTGCCAGCAGTCCCTACGAGCAGGGGGGAAAGCAGTACTTC
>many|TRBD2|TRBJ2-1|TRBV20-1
CSAETASGGRGDEQFF
TGCAGTGCCGAGACGGCTAGCGGGGGAAGGGGAGATGAGCAGTTCTTC
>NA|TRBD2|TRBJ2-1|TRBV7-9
CAISLQSGRIGNEQFF
TGTGCCATCAGCTTACAGTCCGGGAGGATAGGTAATGAGCAGTTCTTC
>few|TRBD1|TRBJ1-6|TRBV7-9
CASSSSDREKNSPLHF
TGTGCCAGCAGCTCTTCGGACAGGGAAAAGAATTCACCCCTCCACTTT
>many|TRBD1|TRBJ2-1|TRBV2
CASGPGTGKGNEQFF
TGTGCCAGCGGGCCCGGGACAGGGAAAGGCAATGAGCAGTTCTTC
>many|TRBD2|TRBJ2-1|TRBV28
CASSLAGLAGEGYNEQFF
TGTGCCAGCAGTTTAGCGGGACTAGCGGGAGAGGGATACAATGAGCAGTTCTTC
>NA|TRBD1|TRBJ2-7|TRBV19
CASSPTTGPYEQYF
TGTGCCAGTAGCCCCACGACAGGGCCCTACGAGCAGTACTTC
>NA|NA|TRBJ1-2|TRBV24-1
CATKGQRGPPTF
TGTGCCACCAAGGGCCAGAGAGGACCTCCCACCTTC
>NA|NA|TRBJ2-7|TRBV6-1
CASSPSSVSYEQYF
TGTGCCAGCAGTCCCAGTTCCGTTAGCTACGAGCAGTACTTC
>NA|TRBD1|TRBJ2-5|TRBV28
CASSPGQVGGWETQYF
TGTGCCAGCAGTCCCGGACAGGTCGGCGGTTGGGAGACCCAGTACTTC
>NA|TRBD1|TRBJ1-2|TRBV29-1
CSVETGVGGYTF
TGCAGCGTTGAGACAGGGGTTGGAGGCTACACCTTC
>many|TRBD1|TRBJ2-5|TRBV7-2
CASGYAGQDQETQYF
TGTGCCAGCGGCTATGCGGGACAGGACCAAGAGACCCAGTACTTC
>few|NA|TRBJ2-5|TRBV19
CASSMVSWETQYF
TGTGCCAGTAGTATGGTTAGCTGGGAGACCCAGTACTTC
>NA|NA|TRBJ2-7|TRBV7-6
CASSLGSLTGEQYF
TGTGCCAGCAGCTTAGGCAGCCTGACGGGCGAGCAGTACTTC
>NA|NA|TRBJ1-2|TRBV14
CASSRTSPVFYGYTF
TGTGCCAGCAGCCGAACAAGCCCGGTTTTCTATGGCTACACCTTC
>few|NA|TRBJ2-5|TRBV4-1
CASSPGWGKETQYF
TGCGCCAGCAGCCCCGGGTGGGGGAAAGAGACCCAGTACTTC
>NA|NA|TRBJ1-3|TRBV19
CASKTGASGNTIYF
TGTGCCAGTAAGACAGGTGCCTCTGGAAACACCATATATTTT
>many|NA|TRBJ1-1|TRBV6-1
CASAHGTEAFF
TGTGCCAGCGCCCACGGCACTGAAGCTTTCTTT
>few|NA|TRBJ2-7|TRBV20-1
CSAASPADFYEQYF
TGCAGTGCCGCATCCCCGGCCGATTTTTACGAGCAGTACTTC
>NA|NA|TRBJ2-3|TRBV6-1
CASSGGGGTDTQYF
TGTGCCAGCAGTGGGGGGGGCGGCACAGATACGCAGTATTTT
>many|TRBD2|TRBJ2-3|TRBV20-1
CSAPGTSGRTRSGTQYF
TGCAGTGCTCCCGGGACTAGCGGGAGGACCAGGTCAGGGACGCAGTATTTT